These 9 T cell receptor beta chains came from one sample sequenced in a study of blood T cell repertoires in COVID-19. Sequencing used immunoSEQ multiplex PCR; TCRdb keeps in-frame clones, though not all of them. The sample gives under 350,000 clones, 85% of which show up once; 10% to 15% is in the top ten. The sample was peripheral blood. These receptors were obtained from a human donor in a cohort sampled during active COVID-19.

A single count supports this clone. The V and J genes are TRBV2 and TRBJ1-2; D gene ambiguous. The CDR3 is 13 residues long. With 6 bases removed from V and 3 bases from J, the gap between germline ends came to 11 bases. Looked up from germline, CDR1 is SNHLY and CDR2 is FYNNEI. CDR3 residues: CASRSGYDYGYTF. CDR3 DNA sequence: TGTGCCAGCAGATCAGGTTACGACTATGGCTACACCTTC.

The V and J genes are TRBV7-8 and TRBJ2-7; 11 nucleotides agree with TRBD2. V gave up 5 bases and J gave up 4 bases; unmatched junction bases: 4. The germline CDR1 and CDR2 sequences are SGHVS and FQNEAQ. This CDR3 comprises 14 residues. CDR3 amino acids: CASSPTSGSYEQYF. The CDR3 DNA is TGTGCCAGCAGCCCTACTAGCGGGAGTTACGAGCAGTACTTC.

The sample holds a few counts of this clone. The rearrangement joins TRBV18 to TRBJ2-1; TRBD2 might be the D (5 bases). V was cut by 6 bases and J by 8 bases, with 8 bases left in between. The germline CDR1 and CDR2 sequences are KGHSH and LQKENI. The CDR3 has 11 amino acids. Written as DNA, the CDR3 is TGTGCCAGCTCCCGGGGAGATGAGCAGTTCTTC. Protein sequence: CASSRGDEQFF.

The chain couples TRBV28 to TRBJ2-3; 15 nucleotides agree with TRBD2. This CDR3 comprises 18 residues. Germline loops: CDR1 MDHEN, CDR2 SYDVKM. V lost 6 bases, J lost 2 bases, and 9 bases stayed unmatched. The CDR3 DNA follows: TGTGCCAGCAGCTCCGGGACTAGCGGGAGGACGTTCACAGATACGCAGTATTTT. This translates into CASSSGTSGRTFTDTQYF.

The rearrangement joins TRBV6-5 to TRBJ2-7; TRBD2 matches at 9 bases. J gave up 7 bases and V 8 bases, and 6 bases lay outside the gene matches. This CDR3 spans 12 amino acids. The germline V gene encodes CDR1 MNHEY and CDR2 SVGAGI. CDR3 amino acids: CASLAGSREQYF. In DNA form, the CDR3 reads TGTGCCAGCCTAGCGGGATCAAGGGAGCAGTACTTC.

The chain joins TRBV3-1 (or the pseudogene TRBV3-2) to TRBJ2-7; TRBD2 matches at 9 bases. Per germline, CDR1 LGHDT and CDR2 YNNKEL (reference sequence). The length of the CDR3 is 14 residues. V dropped 3 bases and J dropped 2; count of bases not matched to a gene: 2. The CDR3 nucleotides read TGTGCCAGCAGCCATGCGGGAGGGCCCTACGAGCAGTACTTC. Translation: CASSHAGGPYEQYF.

The rearrangement uses TRBV11-2 and TRBJ2-1; tentative D call: TRBD1 (6 bases). There are 16 residues in the CDR3. V was trimmed by 0 bases and J by 8 bases, leaving 17 bases between them. Germline V gives CDR1 SGHAT, CDR2 FQNNGV. CDR3 amino acids: CASSLDGTGTGHEQFF. CDR3 DNA: TGTGCCAGCAGCTTAGATGGTACAGGGACGGGTCATGAGCAGTTCTTC. The complete variable domain, with remaining parts taken from reference TRBV11-2 and TRBJ2-1, reads EAGVAQSPRYKIIEKRQSVAFWCNPISGHATLYWYQQILGQGPKLLIQFQNNGVVDDSQLPKDRFSAERLKGVDSTLKIQPAKLEDSAVYLCASSLDGTGTGHEQFFGPGTRLTVL.

The chain combines TRBV5-4 with TRBJ1-1, with 8 bases that match TRBD1. Germline V CDR1 and CDR2: SGHNT, YYREEE (reference sequence). This CDR3 spans 16 amino acids. J lost 1 base, V lost 0 bases, and 5 bases had no gene match. The CDR3 is CASSLGTGRENTEAFF. CDR3 DNA sequence: TGTGCCAGCAGCTTGGGGACAGGGAGGGAGAACACTGAAGCTTTCTTT.

V is TRBV2 and J is TRBJ1-3; 8 positions match TRBD1. Germline CDR1 is SNHLY and CDR2 is FYNNEI. CDR3 length: 14 amino acids. Losses at the gene ends were 6 bases for V and 4 bases for J; bases not matched to a gene: 5. In DNA form, the CDR3 reads TGTGCCAGCAGACCCGACAGGGGAGGAAACACCATATATTTT. Encoded protein: CASRPDRGGNTIYF.